Sequencing of this TCR beta chain was carried out in a study of blood T cell repertoires in COVID-19. Study-level background: Collection of acute and convalescent COVID-19 samples took place in the United States, Italy and Spain. Sources were T cells, B-cell-depleted T cells, or PBMCs; the material itself was cDNA or gDNA.

During active infection, Seattle patients enrolled and were then monitored through disease. After removal of 1 base from V and 14 bases from J, the junction contained 10 bases not matched to a gene. Germline V gene lookup returns CDR1 MGHDK and CDR2 SYGVNS. The CDR3 runs 14 residues. Original handling: Reference gene primer amplification gave estimated nucleated cell counts. Sequencing was performed with immunoSEQ multiplex PCR; in TCRdb, only in-frame clones are kept and a portion is missing. V and J calls and clone size are those listed in that table; D and trimming were worked out from the DNA. Of more than 200,000 clones listed, 88% are singletons. This clone was observed a single time.

This receptor was taken from a woman in her thirties with COVID-19, enrolled during active disease. The chain recombines TRBV25-1 with TRBJ2-4; 8 bases match TRBD2. Sequenced input: peripheral blood. CDR3 amino acids: CASSEWGMEAGEYF. The CDR3 coding sequence is TGTGCCAGCAGTGAATGGGGGATGGAAGCGGGAGAGTACTTC.